This T cell receptor beta chain was documented in a study of beta chain features in type 1 diabetes. The study's findings and limits: TCRB CDR3s were moderately but significantly shorter in Type 1 diabetes patients in all four CD4+ subsets.

The CDR3 runs 13 residues. The V end lost 5 bases, the J end lost 4 bases, and 12 bases lay between the germline ends. The germline gives CDR1 MNHEY, CDR2 SVGAGI. Expressed TCRB transcripts were sequenced after all isolated RNA was converted to cDNA. Assay: immunoSEQ multiplex PCR; the TCRdb copy retains only in-frame clones and omits some. Among under 200,000 clones, just over 9% were seen once, and the ten largest hold approximately 2.3%. This clone has more than one count but fewer than ten. Its antigen remains unidentified. The sample taken for sequencing was central memory CD4+ T cells from blood. The chain uses TRBV6-5 and TRBJ2-7; D perhaps matches TRBD2 (5 bases). This TCR derives from a woman aged 18-35 years in good health. The chain's CDR3 is CASSLLEGYEQYF. As DNA, the CDR3 is TGTGCCAGCAGTCTCCTAGAGGGATACGAGCAGTACTTC.